This TCR beta chain was captured in a study of response to subunit inactivated influenza vaccine. Study conclusions and caveats: Authors proposed each seasonal influenza vaccination draws in few new T cells.

A single record per CDR3 protein comes from TCRdb applying MiXCR to the RT-PCR reads. The sample includes about 610,000 distinct CDR3 sequences, approximately 14% of them seen just once. The CDR3 extends over 14 amino acids. J lost 1 base, V lost 4 bases, and 3 bases had no gene match. Remarks on this clonotype: Its antigen is not known.

The J gene is TRBJ2-5, the V gene TRBV12-3 or TRBV12-4; 7 nucleotides agree with TRBD2. The clonotype originates from a man aged 50-59 years who received an inactivated influenza vaccine. The sequenced sample was PBMCs from blood, obtained about 11 days after vaccination. The CDR3 nucleotides are TGTGCCAGCAGTTCCTGGACTAGCCAAGAGACCCAGTACTTC. Translation gives CASSSWTSQETQYF.